The clone carrying this T cell receptor beta chain was detected only a few times. Its antigen is as yet unknown. CDR1 SQVTM and CDR2 ANQGSEA come from the germline V gene. Losses at the gene ends were 4 bases for V and 4 bases for J; bases not matched to a gene: 13. This CDR3 is 16 amino acids long. The data derive from a study of identical twins. Broader study findings: Analyses based on zero insertions could be partly confounded by invariant MAIT and iNKT cells.

Template switching, a step in the protocol, added a universal primer site, and cDNA carried unique molecular identifiers. Each CDR3 protein is one row after TCRdb ran MiXCR on the 5' RACE reads. The table includes fewer than 900,000 distinct CDR3 sequences, 21% detected once. The sample was also linked to a second study, of T cells expressing NK-cell markers. Per that study: Seven HCMV-seropositive donors and one seronegative donor made up the eight sequenced donors.

This sequence joins TRBV29-1 and TRBJ2-5; TRBD1 aligns across 9 bases. The TCR comes from a woman between 18 and 29 years old in good health. The material sequenced was PBMCs. The CDR3: CSVVNTGGGSRETQYF. Written as DNA, the CDR3 is TGCAGCGTTGTTAATACAGGGGGCGGGTCGAGAGAGACCCAGTACTTC.